Listed below are T cell receptor beta chains from one sample, sequenced in a study of T cell changes during pregnancy in multiple sclerosis. The repertoire was sequenced with immunoSEQ multiplex PCR; TCRdb's copy has only in-frame clones and lacks some. This table has about 20,000 clones, roughly 90% appearing once. The sample here was CD8+ T cells from peripheral blood mononuclear cells, taken in the third trimester of pregnancy. Receptors were obtained from a female donor in good health, enrolled as a control in a pregnancy study. CDR3s include the opening cysteine and the closing phenylalanine or tryptophan. A D gene is named only where the DNA matches it firmly. Not all rows give a size; the values are once, few, many and, for expanded clones, a class.

J gene | V gene | clone size | D gene | CDR3 protein | CDR3 DNA
TRBJ2-7 | TRBV6-5 | NA | NA | CASSYSISEGSYEQYF | TGTGCCAGCAGTTACTCGATCTCGGAGGGCTCCTACGAGCAGTACTTC
TRBJ2-3 | TRBV9 | once | NA | CASSVSLRETGTDTQYF | TGTGCCAGCAGCGTTAGTCTTCGGGAAACGGGCACAGATACGCAGTATTTT
TRBJ1-3 | TRBV29-1 | NA | TRBD1 | CSVAGGAGNTIYF | TGCAGCGTTGCAGGGGGTGCTGGAAACACCATATATTTT
TRBJ2-1 | TRBV4-3 | NA | NA | CASSQDREAWLEQFF | TGCGCCAGCAGCCAAGATCGCGAGGCCTGGCTTGAGCAGTTCTTC
TRBJ1-6 | TRBV6-5 | NA | NA | CASSSLFAPLHF | TGTGCCAGCAGTTCCCTCTTCGCACCCCTCCACTTT
TRBJ2-3 | TRBV5-6 | NA | TRBD2 | CASSLGERGGTDTQYF | TGTGCCAGCAGCTTGGGTGAGCGGGGGGGCACAGATACGCAGTATTTT
TRBJ1-1 | TRBV28 | NA | NA | CASSWDLGTEAFF | TGTGCCAGCAGTTGGGACTTGGGCACTGAAGCTTTCTTT
TRBJ1-2 | TRBV27 | NA | NA | CASSYSINYGYTF | TGTGCCAGCAGTTATAGCATTAACTATGGCTACACCTTC
TRBJ1-5 | TRBV27 | NA | NA | CASSPYNGRNSNQPQHF | TGTGCCAGCAGCCCCTATAATGGGAGAAATAGCAATCAGCCCCAGCATTTT
TRBJ2-5 | TRBV7-9 | NA | NA | CASSRKDREETQYF | TGTGCCAGCAGCCGAAAGGACAGAGAAGAGACCCAGTACTTC
TRBJ2-4 | TRBV5-8 | NA | TRBD1 | CASRMGQQNIQYF | TGTGCCAGCAGGATGGGACAGCAAAACATTCAGTACTTC
TRBJ1-1 | TRBV12-5 | NA | NA | CASYAYHTEAFF | TGTGCTAGCTATGCGTACCACACTGAAGCTTTCTTT
TRBJ2-2 | TRBV19 | NA | NA | CASSIVRELGELFF | TGTGCCAGTAGTATAGTAAGGGAGCTCGGGGAGCTGTTTTTT
TRBJ1-2 | TRBV5-1 | once | NA | CASSLFPRGDGYTF | TGCGCCAGCAGCTTGTTCCCCCGGGGTGATGGCTACACCTTC
TRBJ2-1 | TRBV27 | NA | NA | CASSLNRYNEQFF | TGTGCCAGCAGTTTAAATCGCTACAATGAGCAGTTCTTC
TRBJ2-5 | TRBV27 | NA | NA | CASSLKQVYQETQYF | TGTGCCAGCAGTTTAAAACAGGTTTACCAAGAGACCCAGTACTTC